In its sample, the clone carrying this TCR beta chain was seen a few times. Construction of the TCRbeta library involved unique molecular identifiers. A single record per CDR3 protein comes from TCRdb applying MiXCR to the PCR reads. Seen here are 350,000 to 450,000 distinct CDR3 sequences, around 21% observed once, and the top ten hold 3.5% to 4%. The data derive from a study of T-cell reconstitution after alpha-beta-depleted transplantation in children. V gave up 0 bases and J gave up 6 bases; unmatched junction bases: 8. Per germline, CDR1 ENHRY and CDR2 SYGVKD. The length of the CDR3 is 15 residues.

This chain uses TRBV10-3 with TRBJ2-7; 7 nucleotides agree with TRBD2. The TCR sequence derives from a human donor who donated a stem cell graft to a child with acute myeloid leukemia. Sample: PBMCs from the stem cell graft donor, taken from the stem cell graft. The CDR3: CAISESVAGVGEQYF. The CDR3 DNA is TGTGCCATCAGTGAGTCGGTGGCGGGAGTAGGCGAGCAGTACTTC.